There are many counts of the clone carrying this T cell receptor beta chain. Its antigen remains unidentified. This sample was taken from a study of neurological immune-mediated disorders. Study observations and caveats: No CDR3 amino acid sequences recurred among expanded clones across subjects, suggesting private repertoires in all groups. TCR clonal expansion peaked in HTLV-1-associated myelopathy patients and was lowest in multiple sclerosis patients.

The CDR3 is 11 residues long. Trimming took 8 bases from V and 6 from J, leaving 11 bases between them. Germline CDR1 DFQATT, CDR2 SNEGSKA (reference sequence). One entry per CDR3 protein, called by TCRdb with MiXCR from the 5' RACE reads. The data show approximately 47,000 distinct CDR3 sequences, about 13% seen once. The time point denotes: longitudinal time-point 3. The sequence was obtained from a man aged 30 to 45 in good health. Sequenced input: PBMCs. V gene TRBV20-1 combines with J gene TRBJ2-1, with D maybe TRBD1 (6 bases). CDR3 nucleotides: TGCAGTAGGGGGTTAGTCAATGAGCAGTTCTTC. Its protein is CSRGLVNEQFF.